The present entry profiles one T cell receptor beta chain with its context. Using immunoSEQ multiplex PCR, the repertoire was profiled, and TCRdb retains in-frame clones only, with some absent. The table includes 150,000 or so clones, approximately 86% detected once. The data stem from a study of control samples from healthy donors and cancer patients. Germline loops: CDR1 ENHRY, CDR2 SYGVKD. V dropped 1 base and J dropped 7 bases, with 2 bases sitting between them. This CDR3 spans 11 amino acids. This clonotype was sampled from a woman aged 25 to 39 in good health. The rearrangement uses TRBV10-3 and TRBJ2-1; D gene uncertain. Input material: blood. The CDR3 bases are TGTGCCATCAGTGAGTTTAATGAGCAGTTCTTC. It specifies CAISEFNEQFF.